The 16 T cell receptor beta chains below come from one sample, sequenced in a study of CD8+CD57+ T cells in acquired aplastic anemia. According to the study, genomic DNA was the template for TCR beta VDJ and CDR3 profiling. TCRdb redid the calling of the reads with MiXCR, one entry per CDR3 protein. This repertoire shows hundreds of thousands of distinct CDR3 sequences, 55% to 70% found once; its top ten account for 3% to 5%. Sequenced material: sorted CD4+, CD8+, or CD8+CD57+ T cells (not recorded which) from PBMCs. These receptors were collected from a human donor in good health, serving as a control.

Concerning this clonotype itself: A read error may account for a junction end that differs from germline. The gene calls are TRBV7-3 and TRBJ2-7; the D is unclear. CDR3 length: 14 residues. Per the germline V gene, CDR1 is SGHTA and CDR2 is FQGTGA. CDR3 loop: CASSKTAGSYDEHF. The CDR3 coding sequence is TGTGCCAGCAGCAAAACTGCCGGTTCCTACGATGAGCACTTC.

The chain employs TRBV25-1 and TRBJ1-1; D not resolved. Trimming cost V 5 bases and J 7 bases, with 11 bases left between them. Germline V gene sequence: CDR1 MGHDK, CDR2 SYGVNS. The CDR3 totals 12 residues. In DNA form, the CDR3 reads TGTGCCAGCAGTTTCGGGTCGGTTGAAGCTTTCTTT. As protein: CASSFGSVEAFF.

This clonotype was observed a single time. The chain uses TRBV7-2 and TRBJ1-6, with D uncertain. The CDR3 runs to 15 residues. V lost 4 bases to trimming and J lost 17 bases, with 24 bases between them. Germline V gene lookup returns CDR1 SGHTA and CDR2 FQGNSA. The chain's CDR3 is CASSSHSRRAQHFHF. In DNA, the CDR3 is TGTGCCAGCAGCTCCCACAGTCGCCGTGCTCAGCACTTCCACTTT.

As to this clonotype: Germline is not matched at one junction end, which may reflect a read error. The CDR3 region is CASSLVTSGRDQDF. Written as DNA, the CDR3 is TGTGCCAGCAGCCTAGTGACTAGCGGCAGAGACCAGGACTTC. V usage is TRBV14 and J usage is TRBJ2-7; 9 nucleotides line up with TRBD2. Germline assignment: CDR1 SGHDN and CDR2 FVKESK. The length of the CDR3 is 14 residues.

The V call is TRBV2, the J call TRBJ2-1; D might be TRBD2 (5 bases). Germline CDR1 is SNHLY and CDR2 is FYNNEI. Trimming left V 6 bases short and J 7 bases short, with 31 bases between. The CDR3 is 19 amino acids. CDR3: CASRKDRITGELFFNEQFF. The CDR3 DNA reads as TGTGCCAGCAGGAAGGATAGGATCACCGGGGAGCTGTTTTTTAATGAGCAGTTCTTC. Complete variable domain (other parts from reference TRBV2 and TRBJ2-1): EPEVTQTPSHQVTQMGQEVILRCVPISNHLYFYWYRQILGQKVEFLVSFYNNEISEKSEIFDDQFSVERPDGSNFTLKIRSTKLEDSAMYFCASRKDRITGELFFNEQFFGPGTRLTVL.

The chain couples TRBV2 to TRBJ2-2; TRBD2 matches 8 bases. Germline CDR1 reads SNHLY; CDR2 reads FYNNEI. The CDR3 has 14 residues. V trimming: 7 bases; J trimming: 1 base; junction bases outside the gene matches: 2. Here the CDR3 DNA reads TGTGCCAGCATACGGGGGGGGAACACCGGGGAGCTGTTTTTT. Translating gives CASIRGGNTGELFF.

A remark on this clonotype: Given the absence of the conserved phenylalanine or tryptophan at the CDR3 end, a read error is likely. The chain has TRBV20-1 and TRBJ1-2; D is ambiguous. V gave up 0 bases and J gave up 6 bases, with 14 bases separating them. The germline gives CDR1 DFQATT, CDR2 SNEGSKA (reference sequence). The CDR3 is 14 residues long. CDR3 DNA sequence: TGCAGTGCTAGAGACCCCCGGACGGGCCATGGCTACACCCTC. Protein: CSARDPRTGHGYTL.

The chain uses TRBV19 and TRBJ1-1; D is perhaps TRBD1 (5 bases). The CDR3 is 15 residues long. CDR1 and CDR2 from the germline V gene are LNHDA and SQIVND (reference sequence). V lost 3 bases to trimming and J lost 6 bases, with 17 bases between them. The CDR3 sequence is CASSITDISIAEAFF. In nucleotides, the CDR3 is TGTGCCAGTAGTATTACGGACATATCTATCGCTGAAGCTTTCTTT. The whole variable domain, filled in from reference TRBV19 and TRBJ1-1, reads DGGITQSPKYLFRKEGQNVTLSCEQNLNHDAMYWYRQDPGQGLRLIYYSQIVNDFQKGDIAEGYSVSREKKESFPLTVTSAQKNPTAFYLCASSITDISIAEAFFGQGTRLTVV.

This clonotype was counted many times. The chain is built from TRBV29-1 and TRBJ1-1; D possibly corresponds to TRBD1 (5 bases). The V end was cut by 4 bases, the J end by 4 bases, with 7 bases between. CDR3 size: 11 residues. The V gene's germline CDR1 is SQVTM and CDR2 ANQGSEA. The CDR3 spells CSVAGSTEAFF. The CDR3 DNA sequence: TGCAGCGTTGCAGGGAGCACTGAAGCTTTCTTT. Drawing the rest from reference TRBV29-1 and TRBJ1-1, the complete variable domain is SAVISQKPSRDICQRGTSLTIQCQVDSQVTMMFWYRQQPGQSLTLIATANQGSEATYESGFVIDKFPISRPNLTFSTLTVSNMSPEDSSIYLCSVAGSTEAFFGQGTRLTVV.

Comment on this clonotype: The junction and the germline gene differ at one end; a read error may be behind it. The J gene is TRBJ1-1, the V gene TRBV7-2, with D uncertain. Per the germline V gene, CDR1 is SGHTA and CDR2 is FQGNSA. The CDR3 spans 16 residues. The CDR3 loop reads CANSLECSEYGNTAFF. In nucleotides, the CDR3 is TGTGCCAACAGCTTGGAGTGTAGCGAATATGGCAACACCGCTTTCTTT.

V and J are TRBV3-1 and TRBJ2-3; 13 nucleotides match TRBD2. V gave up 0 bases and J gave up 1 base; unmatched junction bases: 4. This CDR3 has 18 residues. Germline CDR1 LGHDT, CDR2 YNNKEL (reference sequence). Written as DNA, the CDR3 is TGTGCCAGCAGCCAAGATCCGGGGACTAGCGGGGGCACAGATACGCAGTATTTT. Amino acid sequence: CASSQDPGTSGGTDTQYF.

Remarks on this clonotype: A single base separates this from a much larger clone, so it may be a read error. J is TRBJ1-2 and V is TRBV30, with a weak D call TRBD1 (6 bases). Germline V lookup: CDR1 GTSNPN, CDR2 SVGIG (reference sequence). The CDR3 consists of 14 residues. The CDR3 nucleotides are TGTGCCTGGAGTCTCGCAGGGGTGGGCTATGGCTACGCCTTC. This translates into CAWSLAGVGYGYAF.

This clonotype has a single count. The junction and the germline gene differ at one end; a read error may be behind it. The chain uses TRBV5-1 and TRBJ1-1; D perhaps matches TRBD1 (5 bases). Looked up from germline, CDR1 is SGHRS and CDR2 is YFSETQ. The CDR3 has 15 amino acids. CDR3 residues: CASSDRGEGNTEAFF. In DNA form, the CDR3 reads TGTGCCAGCAGTGATCGGGGCGAGGGGAACACTGAAGCCTTCTTT.

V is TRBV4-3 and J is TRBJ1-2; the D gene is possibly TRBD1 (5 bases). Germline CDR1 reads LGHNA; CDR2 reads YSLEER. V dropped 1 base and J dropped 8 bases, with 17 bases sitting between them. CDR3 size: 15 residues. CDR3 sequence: CASSQGTRGDEGYTF. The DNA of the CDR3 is TGCGCCAGCAGCCAAGGGACACGGGGGGATGAGGGCTACACCTTC.

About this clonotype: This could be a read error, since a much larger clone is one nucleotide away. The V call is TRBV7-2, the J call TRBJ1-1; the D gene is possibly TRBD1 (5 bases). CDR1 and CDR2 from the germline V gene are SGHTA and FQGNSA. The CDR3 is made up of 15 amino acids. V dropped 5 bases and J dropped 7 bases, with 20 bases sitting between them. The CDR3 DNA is TGTGCCAGCAGCCCGGGGGGATCGGTAAGAATTGAAGCTTTCTTT. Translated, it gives CASSPGGSVRIEAFF.

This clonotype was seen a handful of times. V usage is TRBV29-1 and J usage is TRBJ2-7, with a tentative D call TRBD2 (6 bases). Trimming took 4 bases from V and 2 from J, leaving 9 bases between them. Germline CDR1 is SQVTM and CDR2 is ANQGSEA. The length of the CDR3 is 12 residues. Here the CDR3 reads CSVVAGTYEQYF. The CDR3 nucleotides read TGCAGCGTTGTTGCGGGGACCTACGAGCAGTACTTC.